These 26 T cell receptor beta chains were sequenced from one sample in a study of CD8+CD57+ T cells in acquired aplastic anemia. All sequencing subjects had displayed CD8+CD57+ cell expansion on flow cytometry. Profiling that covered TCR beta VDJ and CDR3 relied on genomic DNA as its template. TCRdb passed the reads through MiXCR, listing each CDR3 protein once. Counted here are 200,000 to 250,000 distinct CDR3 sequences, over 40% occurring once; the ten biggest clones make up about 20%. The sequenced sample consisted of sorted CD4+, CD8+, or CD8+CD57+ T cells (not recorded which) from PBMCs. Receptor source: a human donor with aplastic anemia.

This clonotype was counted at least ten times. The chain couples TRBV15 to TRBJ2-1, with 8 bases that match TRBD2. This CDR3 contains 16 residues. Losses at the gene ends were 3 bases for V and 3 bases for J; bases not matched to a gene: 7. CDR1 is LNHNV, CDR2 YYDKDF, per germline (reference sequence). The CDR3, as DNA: TGTGCCACCAGCAGCGACCCCGGGACTAGCTACAATGAGCAGTTCTTC. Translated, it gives CATSSDPGTSYNEQFF. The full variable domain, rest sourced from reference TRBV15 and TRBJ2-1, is DAMVIQNPRYQVTQFGKPVTLSCSQTLNHNVMYWYQQKSSQAPKLLFHYYDKDFNNEADTPDNFQSRRPNTSFCFLDIRSPGLGDTAMYLCATSSDPGTSYNEQFFGPGTRLTVL.

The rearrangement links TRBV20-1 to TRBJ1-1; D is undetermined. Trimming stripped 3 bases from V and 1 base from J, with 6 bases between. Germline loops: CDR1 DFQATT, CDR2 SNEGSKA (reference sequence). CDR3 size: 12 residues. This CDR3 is CSASGQNTEAFF. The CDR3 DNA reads TGCAGTGCTAGCGGGCAGAACACTGAAGCTTTCTTT.

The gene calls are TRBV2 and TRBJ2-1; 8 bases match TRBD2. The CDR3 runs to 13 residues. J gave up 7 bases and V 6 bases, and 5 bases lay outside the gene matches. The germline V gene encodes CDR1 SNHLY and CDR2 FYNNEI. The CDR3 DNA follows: TGTGCCAGCAGGGAGGAGCGGGGGAATGAGCAGTTCTTC. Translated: CASREERGNEQFF.

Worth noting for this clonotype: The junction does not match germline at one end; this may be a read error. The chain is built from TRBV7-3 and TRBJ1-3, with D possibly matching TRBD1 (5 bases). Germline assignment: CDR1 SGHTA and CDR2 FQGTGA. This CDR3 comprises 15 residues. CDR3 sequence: CAGSATALPGNTIYF. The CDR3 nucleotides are TGTGCCGGCAGCGCGACAGCTCTTCCCGGAAACACCATATATTTT.

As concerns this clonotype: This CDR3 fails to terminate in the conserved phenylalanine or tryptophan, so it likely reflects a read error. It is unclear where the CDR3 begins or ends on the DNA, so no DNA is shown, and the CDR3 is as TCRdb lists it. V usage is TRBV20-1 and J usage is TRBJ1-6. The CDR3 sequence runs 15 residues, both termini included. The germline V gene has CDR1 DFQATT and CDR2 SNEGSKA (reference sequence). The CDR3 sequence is CSARDGQRIIHPSIL.

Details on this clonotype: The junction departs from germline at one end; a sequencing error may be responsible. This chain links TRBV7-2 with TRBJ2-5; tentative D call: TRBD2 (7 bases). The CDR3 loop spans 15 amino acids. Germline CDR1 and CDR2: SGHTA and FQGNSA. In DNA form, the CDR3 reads TGTGCCAGCAGCCTAGCCGGGGGGCTTCAAGAGACCCAGTACTTC. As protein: CASSLAGGLQETQYF.

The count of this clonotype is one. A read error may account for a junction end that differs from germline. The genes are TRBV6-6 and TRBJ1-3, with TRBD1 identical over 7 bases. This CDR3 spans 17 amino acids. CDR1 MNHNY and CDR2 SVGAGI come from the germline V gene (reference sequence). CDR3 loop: CASSYSTGALSGNTIHF. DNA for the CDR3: TGTGCCAGCAGTTACTCAACAGGGGCCCTCTCTGGAAACACCATACATTTT.

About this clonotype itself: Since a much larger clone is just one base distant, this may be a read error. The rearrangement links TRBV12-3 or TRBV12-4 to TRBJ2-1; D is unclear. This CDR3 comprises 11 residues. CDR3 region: CTSKAYNEQFF. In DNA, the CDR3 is TGTACCAGCAAGGCGTACAATGAGCAGTTCTTC.

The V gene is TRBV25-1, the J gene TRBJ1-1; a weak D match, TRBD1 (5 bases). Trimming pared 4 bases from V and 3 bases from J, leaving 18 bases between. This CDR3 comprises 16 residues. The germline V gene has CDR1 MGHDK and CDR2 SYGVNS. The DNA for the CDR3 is TGTGCCAGCAGTGTTTCAGGGTTAAGGCGACACACTGAAGCTTTCTTT. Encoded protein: CASSVSGLRRHTEAFF.

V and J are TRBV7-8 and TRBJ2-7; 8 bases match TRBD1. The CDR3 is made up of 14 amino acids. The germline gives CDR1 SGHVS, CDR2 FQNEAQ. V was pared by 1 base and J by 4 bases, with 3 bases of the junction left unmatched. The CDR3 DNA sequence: TGTGCCAGCAGCTTAGTGACAGGGGAATACGAGCAGTACTTC. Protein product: CASSLVTGEYEQYF. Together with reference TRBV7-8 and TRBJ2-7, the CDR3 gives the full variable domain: GAGVSQSPRYKVAKRGQDVALRCDPISGHVSLFWYQQALGQGPEFLTYFQNEAQLDKSGLPSDRFFAERPEGSVSTLKIQRTQQEDSAVYLCASSLVTGEYEQYFGPGTRLTVT.

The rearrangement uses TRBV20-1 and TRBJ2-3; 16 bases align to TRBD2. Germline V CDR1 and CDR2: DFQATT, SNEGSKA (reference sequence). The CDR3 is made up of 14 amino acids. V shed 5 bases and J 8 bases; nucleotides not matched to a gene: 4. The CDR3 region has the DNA TGCAGTGCTGGGACTAGCGGGGGGGGGGGTACGCAGTATTTT. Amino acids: CSAGTSGGGGTQYF.

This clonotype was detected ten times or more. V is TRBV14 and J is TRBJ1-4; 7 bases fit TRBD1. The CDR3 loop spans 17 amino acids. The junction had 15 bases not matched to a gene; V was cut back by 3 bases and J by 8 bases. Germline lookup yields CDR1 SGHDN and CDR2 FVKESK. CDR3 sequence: CASSHGTATYRLEKLFF. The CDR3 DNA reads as TGTGCCAGCAGCCATGGGACAGCGACGTATCGTTTGGAAAAACTGTTTTTT.

The CDR3 sequence: CASGMGGSGNTIYF. CDR3 sequence (DNA): TGTGCCAGCGGCATGGGGGGGTCTGGAAACACCATATATTTT. The chain uses TRBV19 and TRBJ1-3; TRBD1 is a possible D gene (5 bases). The CDR3 runs to 14 residues. V lost 9 bases to trimming and J lost 1 base, with 13 bases between them. Germline V gives CDR1 LNHDA, CDR2 SQIVND (reference sequence).

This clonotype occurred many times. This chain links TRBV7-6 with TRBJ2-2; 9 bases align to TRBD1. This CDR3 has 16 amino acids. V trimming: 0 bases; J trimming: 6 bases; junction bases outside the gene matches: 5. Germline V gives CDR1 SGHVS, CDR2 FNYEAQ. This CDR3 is CASSLAKTGGAGELFF. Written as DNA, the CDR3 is TGTGCCAGCAGCTTAGCGAAAACAGGGGGCGCCGGGGAGCTGTTTTTT.

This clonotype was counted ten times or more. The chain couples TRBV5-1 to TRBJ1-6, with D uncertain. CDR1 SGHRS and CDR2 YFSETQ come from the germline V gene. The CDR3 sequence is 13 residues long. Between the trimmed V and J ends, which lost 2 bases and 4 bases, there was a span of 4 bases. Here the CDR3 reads CASSLDYNSPLHF. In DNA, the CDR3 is TGCGCCAGCAGCTTAGATTATAATTCACCCCTCCACTTT.

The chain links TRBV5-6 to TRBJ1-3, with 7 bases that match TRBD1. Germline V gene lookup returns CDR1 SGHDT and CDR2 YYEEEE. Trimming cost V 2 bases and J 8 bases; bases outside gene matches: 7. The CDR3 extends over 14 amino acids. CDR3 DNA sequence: TGTGCCAGCAGCTTCGGGACAGCCGAGGACACCATATATTTT. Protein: CASSFGTAEDTIYF.

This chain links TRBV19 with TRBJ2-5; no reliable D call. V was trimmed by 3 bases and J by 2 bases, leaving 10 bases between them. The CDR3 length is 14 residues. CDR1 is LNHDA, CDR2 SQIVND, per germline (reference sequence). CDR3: CASSILGRQETQYF. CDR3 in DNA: TGTGCCAGTAGTATTCTCGGCAGGCAAGAGACCCAGTACTTC.

CDR3 nucleotides: TGTGCCAGCAGTTTAGTGGGACAGGGTAAAGCTTTCTTT. Protein product: CASSLVGQGKAFF. The V call is TRBV28, the J call TRBJ1-1, with 9 bases fitting TRBD1. In germline, CDR1 is MDHEN, CDR2 SYDVKM. This CDR3 is built from 13 residues. The trim removed 2 bases at V and 9 bases at J, leaving 4 bases unmatched. Based on the CDR3 plus reference TRBV28 and TRBJ1-1, the full variable domain is DVKVTQSSRYLVKRTGEKVFLECVQDMDHENMFWYRQDPGLGLRLIYFSYDVKMKEKGDIPEGYSVSREKKERFSLILESASTNQTSMYLCASSLVGQGKAFFGQGTRLTVV.

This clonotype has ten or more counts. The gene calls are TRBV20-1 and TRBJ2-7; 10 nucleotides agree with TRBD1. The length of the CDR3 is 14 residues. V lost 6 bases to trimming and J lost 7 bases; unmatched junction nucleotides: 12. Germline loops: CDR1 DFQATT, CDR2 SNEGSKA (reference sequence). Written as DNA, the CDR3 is TGCAGTGCCAGCTCACCGGGACAGGGGTTGGAGCAGTACTTC. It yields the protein CSASSPGQGLEQYF.

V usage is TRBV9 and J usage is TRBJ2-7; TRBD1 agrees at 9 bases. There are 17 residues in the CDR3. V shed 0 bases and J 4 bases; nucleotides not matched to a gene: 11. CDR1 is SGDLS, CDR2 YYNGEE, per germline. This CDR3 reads CASSVGALPGQGYEQYF. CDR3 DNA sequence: TGTGCCAGCAGCGTAGGAGCCCTCCCGGGACAGGGTTACGAGCAGTACTTC.

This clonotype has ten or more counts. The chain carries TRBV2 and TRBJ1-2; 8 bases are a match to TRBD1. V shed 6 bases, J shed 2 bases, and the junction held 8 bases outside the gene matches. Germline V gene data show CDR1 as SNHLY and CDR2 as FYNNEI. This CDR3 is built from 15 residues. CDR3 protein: CASSSQGAGNYGYTF. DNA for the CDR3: TGTGCCAGCAGCAGTCAGGGGGCGGGGAACTATGGCTACACCTTC.

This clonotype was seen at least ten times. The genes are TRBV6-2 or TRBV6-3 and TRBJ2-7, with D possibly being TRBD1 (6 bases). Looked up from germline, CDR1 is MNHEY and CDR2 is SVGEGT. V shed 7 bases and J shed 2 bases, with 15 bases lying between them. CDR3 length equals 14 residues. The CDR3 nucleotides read TGTGCCAGCACTAGACAGGCTGGAGCCTACGAGCAGTACTTC. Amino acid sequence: CASTRQAGAYEQYF.

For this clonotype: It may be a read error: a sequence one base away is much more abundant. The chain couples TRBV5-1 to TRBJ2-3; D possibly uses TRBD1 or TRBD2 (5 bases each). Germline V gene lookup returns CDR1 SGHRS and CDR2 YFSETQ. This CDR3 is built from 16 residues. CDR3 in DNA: TGCGCCAGCAACTTGAGGGGAAAGACTAATACAGATACGCAGTATTTT. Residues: CASNLRGKTNTDTQYF.

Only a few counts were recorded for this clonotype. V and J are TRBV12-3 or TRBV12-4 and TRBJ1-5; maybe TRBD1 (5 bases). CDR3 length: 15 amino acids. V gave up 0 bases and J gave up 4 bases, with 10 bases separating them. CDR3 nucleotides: TGTGCCAGCAGTTTAGCGGCGGGGGAGAATCAGCCCCAGCATTTT. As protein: CASSLAAGENQPQHF.

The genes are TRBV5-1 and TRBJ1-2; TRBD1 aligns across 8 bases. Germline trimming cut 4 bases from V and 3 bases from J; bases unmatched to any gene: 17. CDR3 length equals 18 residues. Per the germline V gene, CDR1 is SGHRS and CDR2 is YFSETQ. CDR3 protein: CASSTQSGQAIPHYGYTF. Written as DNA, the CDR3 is TGCGCCAGCAGCACACAGTCGGGACAGGCTATCCCCCACTATGGCTACACCTTC.

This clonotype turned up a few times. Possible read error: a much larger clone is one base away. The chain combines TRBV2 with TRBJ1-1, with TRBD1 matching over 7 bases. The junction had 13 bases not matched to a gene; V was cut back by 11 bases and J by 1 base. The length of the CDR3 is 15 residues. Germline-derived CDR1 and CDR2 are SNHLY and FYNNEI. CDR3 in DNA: TGTGCCGGCTTTGCGCAGGGGGTTGAGAACACTGAAGCTTTCTTT. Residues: CAGFAQGVENTEAFF.